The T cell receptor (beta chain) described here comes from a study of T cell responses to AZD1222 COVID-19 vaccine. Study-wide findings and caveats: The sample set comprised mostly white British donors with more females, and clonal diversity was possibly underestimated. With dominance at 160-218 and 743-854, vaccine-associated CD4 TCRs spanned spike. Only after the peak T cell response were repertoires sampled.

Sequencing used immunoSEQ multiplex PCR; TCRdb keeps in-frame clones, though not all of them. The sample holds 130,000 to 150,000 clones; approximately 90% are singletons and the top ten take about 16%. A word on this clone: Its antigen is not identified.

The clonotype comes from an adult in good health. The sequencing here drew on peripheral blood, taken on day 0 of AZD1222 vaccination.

The CDR3 protein is CASSPWDGSAPLHF. CDR3 nucleotides: TGTGCCAGCAGCCCTTGGGACGGTTCCGCACCCCTCCACTTT. The chain combines TRBV3-1 (or the pseudogene TRBV3-2) with TRBJ1-6; possibly TRBD1 for D (5 bases). V was cut by 4 bases and J by 11 bases, with 15 bases left in between. This CDR3 is built from 14 residues. Germline V CDR1 and CDR2: LGHDT, YNNKEL (reference sequence).